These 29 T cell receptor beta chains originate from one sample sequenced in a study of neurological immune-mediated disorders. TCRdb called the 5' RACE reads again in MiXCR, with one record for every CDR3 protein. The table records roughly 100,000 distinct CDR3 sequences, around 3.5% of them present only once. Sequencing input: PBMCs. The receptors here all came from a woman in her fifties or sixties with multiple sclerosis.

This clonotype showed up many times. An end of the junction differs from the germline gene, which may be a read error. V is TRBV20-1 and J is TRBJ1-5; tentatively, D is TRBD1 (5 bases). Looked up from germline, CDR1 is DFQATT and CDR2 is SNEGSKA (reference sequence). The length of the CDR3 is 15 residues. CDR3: CSARDPDNSNQPQHF. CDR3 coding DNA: TGCAGTGCGAGAGACCCGGACAATAGCAATCAGCCCCAGCATTTT.

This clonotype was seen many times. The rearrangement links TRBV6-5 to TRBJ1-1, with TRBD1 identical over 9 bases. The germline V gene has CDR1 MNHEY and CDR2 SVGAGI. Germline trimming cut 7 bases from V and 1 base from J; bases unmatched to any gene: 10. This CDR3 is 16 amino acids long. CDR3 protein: CASIPNRGPRNTEAFF. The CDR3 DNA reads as TGTGCCAGCATTCCAAACAGGGGGCCCAGGAACACTGAAGCTTTCTTT.

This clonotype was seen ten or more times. The CDR3 sequence is CASSSDPLGSGELFF. CDR3 nucleotide sequence: TGTGCCAGCAGCTCCGACCCCCTGGGTTCCGGGGAGCTGTTTTTT. This chain uses TRBV5-6 with TRBJ2-2; D remains unclear. Trimming pared 3 bases from V and 6 bases from J, leaving 15 bases between. The CDR3 sequence is 15 residues long. The germline gives CDR1 SGHDT, CDR2 YYEEEE.

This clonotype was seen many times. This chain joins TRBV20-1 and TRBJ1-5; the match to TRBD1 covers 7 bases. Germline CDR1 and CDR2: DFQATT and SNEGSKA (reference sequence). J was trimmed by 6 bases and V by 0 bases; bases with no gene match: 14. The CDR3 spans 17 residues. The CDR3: CSARDPGEGAGVQPQHF. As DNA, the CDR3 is TGCAGTGCTAGAGATCCAGGGGAGGGGGCAGGAGTTCAGCCCCAGCATTTT.

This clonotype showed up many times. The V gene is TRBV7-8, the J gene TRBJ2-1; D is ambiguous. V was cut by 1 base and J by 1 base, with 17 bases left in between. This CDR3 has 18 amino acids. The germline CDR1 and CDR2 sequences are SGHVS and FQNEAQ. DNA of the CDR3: TGTGCCAGCAGCTTAGGGTCGGCGCAGGTTGGGTCCTACAATGAGCAGTTCTTC. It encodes CASSLGSAQVGSYNEQFF.

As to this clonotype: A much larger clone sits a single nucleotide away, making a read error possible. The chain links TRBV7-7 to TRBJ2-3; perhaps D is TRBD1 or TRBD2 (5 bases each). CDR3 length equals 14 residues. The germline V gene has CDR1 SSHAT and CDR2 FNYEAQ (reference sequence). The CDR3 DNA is TGTGCTAGCAGCTTGGGGACGATCGGAGATAAGCAGTATTTT. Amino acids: CASSLGTIGDKQYF.

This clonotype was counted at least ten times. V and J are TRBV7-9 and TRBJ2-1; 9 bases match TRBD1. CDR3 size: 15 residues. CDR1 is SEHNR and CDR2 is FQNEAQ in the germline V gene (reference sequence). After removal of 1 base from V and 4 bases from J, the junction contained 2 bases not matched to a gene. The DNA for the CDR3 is TGTGCCAGCAGCTTAGACAGGGGGCTTTACAATGAGCAGTTCTTC. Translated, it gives CASSLDRGLYNEQFF.

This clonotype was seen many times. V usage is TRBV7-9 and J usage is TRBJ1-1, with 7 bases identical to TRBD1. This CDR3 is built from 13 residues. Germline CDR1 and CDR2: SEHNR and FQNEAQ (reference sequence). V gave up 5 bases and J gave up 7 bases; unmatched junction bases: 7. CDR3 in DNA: TGTGCCAGCAGCCAACGTGGACAGGATGAAGCTTTCTTT. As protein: CASSQRGQDEAFF.

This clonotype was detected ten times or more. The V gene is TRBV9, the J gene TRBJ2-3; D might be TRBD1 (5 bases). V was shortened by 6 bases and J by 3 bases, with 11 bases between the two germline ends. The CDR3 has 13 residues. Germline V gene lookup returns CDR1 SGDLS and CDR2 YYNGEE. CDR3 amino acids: CASTQGLTDTQYF. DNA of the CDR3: TGTGCCAGCACCCAGGGTTTGACAGATACGCAGTATTTT.

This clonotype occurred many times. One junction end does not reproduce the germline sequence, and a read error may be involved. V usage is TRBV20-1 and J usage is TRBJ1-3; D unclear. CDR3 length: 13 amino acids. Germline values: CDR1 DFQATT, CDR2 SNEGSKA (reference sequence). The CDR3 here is CSAREGSGNTIYF. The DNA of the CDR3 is TGCAGTGCAAGAGAGGGAAGTGGAAACACCATATATTTT.

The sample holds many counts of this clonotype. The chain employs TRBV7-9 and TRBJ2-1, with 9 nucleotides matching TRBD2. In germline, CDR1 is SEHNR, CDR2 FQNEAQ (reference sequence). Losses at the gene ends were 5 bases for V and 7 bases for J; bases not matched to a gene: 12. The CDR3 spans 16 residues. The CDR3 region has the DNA TGTGCCAGCAGCCCCTGGGGCGGGGGGGCACAAAATGAGCAGTTCTTC. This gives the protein CASSPWGGGAQNEQFF.

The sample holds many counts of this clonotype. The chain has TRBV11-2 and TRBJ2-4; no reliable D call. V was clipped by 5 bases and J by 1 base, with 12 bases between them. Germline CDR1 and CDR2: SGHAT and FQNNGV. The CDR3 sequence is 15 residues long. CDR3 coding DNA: TGTGCCAGCAGCACCTCGTACGGGGCCAAAAACATTCAGTACTTC. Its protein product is CASSTSYGAKNIQYF.

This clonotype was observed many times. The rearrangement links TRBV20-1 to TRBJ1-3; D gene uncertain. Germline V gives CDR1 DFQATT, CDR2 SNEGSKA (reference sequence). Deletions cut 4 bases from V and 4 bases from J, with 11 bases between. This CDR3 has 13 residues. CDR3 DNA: TGCAGTGCTACAAGGGAAATCGGAAACACCATATATTTT. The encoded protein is CSATREIGNTIYF.

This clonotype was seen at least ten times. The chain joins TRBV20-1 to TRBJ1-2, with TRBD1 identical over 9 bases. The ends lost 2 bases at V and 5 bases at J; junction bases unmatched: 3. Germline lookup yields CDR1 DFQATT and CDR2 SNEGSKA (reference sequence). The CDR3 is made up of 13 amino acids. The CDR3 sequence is CSARRTGEYGYTF. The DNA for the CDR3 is TGCAGTGCTAGAAGGACAGGGGAGTATGGCTACACCTTC.

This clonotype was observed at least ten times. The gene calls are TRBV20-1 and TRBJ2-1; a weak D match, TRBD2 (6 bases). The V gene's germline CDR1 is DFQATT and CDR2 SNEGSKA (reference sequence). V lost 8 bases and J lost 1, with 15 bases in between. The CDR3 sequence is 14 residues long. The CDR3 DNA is TGCAGTTGGAGCGGGTTCATATCCTACAATGAGCAGTTCTTC. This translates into CSWSGFISYNEQFF.

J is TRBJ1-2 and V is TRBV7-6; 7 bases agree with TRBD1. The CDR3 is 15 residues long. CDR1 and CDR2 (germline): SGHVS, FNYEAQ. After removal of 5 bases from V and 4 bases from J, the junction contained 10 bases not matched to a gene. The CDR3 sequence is CASSPGTGQFYGYTF. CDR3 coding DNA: TGTGCCAGCAGCCCAGGAACGGGACAGTTCTATGGCTACACCTTC.

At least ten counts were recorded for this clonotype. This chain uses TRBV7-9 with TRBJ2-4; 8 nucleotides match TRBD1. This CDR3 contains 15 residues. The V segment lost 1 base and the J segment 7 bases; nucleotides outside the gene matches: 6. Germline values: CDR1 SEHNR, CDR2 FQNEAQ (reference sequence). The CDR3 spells CASSLETTGANIQYF. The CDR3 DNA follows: TGTGCCAGCAGCTTAGAAACGACAGGGGCGAACATTCAGTACTTC.

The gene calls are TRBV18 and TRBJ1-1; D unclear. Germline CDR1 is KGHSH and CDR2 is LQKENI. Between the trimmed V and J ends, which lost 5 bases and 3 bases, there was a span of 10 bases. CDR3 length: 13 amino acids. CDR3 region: CASSGPGHTEAFF. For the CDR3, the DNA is TGTGCCAGCTCAGGCCCAGGCCACACTGAAGCTTTCTTT.

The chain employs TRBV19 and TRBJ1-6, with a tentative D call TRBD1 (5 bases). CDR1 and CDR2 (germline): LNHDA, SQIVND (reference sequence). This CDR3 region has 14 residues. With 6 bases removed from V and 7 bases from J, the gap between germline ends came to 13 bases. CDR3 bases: TGTGCCAGTAGGCCCGGACAAGGAAATTCACCCCTCCACTTT. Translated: CASRPGQGNSPLHF. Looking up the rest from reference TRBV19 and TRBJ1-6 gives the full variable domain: DGGITQSPKYLFRKEGQNVTLSCEQNLNHDAMYWYRQDPGQGLRLIYYSQIVNDFQKGDIAEGYSVSREKKESFPLTVTSAQKNPTAFYLCASRPGQGNSPLHFGNGTRLTVT.

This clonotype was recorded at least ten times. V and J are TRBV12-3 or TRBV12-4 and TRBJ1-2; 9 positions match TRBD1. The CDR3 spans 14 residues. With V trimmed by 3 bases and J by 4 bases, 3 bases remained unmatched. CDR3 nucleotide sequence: TGTGCCAGCAGTTTGGGACAGGGAGCCTATGGCTACACCTTC. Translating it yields CASSLGQGAYGYTF.

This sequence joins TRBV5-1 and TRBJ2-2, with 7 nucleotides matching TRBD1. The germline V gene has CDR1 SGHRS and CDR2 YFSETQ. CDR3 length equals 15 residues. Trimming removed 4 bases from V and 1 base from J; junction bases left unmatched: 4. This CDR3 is CASSPDRRNTGELFF. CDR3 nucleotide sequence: TGCGCCAGCAGCCCGGACAGGCGGAACACCGGGGAGCTGTTTTTT.

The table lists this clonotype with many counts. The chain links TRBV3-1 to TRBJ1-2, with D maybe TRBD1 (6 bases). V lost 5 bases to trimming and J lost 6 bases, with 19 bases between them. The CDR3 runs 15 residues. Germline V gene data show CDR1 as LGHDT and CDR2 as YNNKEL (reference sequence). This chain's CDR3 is CASSSSTGYGDGYTF. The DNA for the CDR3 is TGTGCCAGCAGCTCGTCTACAGGGTATGGAGATGGCTACACCTTC.

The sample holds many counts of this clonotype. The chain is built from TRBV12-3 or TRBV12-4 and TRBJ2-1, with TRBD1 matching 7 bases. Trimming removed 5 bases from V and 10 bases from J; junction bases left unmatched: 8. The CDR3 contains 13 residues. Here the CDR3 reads CASSLNRGLEQFF. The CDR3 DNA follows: TGTGCCAGCAGTCTCAACAGGGGATTGGAGCAGTTCTTC.

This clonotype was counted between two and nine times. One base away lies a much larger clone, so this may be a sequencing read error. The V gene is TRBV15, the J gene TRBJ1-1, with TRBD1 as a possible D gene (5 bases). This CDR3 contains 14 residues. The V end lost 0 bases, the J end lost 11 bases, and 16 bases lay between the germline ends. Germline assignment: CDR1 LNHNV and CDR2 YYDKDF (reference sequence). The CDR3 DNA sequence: TGTGCCACCAGCAGAGATACGAGGTGGGGGGTTGCTTTCTTT. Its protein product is CATSRDTRWGVAFF.

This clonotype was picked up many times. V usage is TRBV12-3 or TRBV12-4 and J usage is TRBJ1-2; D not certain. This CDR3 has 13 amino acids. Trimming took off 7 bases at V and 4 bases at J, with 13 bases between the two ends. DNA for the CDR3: TGTGCCAGCAAAATCGACGGATTCTATGGCTACACCTTC. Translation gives CASKIDGFYGYTF.

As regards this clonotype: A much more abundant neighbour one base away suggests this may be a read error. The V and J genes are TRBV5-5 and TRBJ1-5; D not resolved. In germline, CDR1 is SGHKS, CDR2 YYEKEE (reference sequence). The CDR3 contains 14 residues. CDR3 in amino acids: CASSLTSYNQPQNF. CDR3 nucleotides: TGTGCCAGCAGCTTAACTAGCTACAATCAGCCCCAGAATTTT.

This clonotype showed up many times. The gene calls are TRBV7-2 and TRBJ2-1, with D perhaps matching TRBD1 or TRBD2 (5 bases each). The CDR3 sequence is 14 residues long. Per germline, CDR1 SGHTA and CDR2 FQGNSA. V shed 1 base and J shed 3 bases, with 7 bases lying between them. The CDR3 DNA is TGTGCCAGCAGCTTAGGGGGGTTCTACAATGAGCAGTTCTTC. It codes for CASSLGGFYNEQFF.

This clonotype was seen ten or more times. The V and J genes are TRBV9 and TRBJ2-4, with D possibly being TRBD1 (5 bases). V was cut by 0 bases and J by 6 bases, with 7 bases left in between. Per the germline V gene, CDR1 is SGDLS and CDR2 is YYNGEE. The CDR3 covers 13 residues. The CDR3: CASSVGRGNIQYF. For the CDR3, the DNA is TGTGCCAGCAGCGTAGGTAGGGGAAACATTCAGTACTTC.

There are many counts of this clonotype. CDR3 in amino acids: CASSPQRYGYTF. CDR3 DNA sequence: TGTGCCAGCAGCCCTCAGCGGTATGGCTACACCTTC. The gene calls are TRBV7-2 and TRBJ1-2; D is unresolved. Trimming pared 5 bases from V and 5 bases from J, leaving 9 bases between. The CDR3 totals 12 residues. CDR1 SGHTA and CDR2 FQGNSA come from the germline V gene.